Below are 22 T cell receptor beta chains sequenced from a single sample in a study of long-term antiretroviral therapy in people with HIV. It was version v3.0 of the immunoSEQ assay that was run at survey level. TCRdb's table, derived via immunoSEQ multiplex PCR, lists solely in-frame clones and lacks some. Among roughly 19,000 clones listed, 82% were seen once. The sample here was unsorted PBMCs, taken 2.4 years after starting antiretroviral therapy. The receptors shown here come from a man aged 35-49 years with HIV.

The chain joins TRBV27 to TRBJ2-3, with D possibly being TRBD1 (6 bases). V lost 5 bases and J lost 0, with 9 bases in between. The CDR3 runs 14 residues. The germline gives CDR1 MNHEY, CDR2 SMNVEV (reference sequence). Here the CDR3 reads CASSIGQSTDTQYF. The CDR3 bases are TGTGCCAGCAGTATAGGACAGAGCACAGATACGCAGTATTTT.

This rearrangement joins TRBV7-2 to TRBJ2-3, with D perhaps matching TRBD2 (5 bases). Between the trimmed V and J ends, which lost 7 bases and 8 bases, there was a span of 13 bases. Germline V gives CDR1 SGHTA, CDR2 FQGNSA. The CDR3 runs to 12 residues. CDR3 amino acids: CASTERGSTQYF. The DNA of the CDR3 is TGTGCCAGCACCGAAAGAGGGAGTACGCAGTATTTT.

The chain is built from TRBV27 and TRBJ2-7, with D perhaps matching TRBD2 (6 bases). The CDR3 extends over 13 amino acids. CDR1 and CDR2 from the germline V gene are MNHEY and SMNVEV (reference sequence). V gave up 5 bases and J gave up 9 bases, with 17 bases separating them. The CDR3 reads CASSTGTVLGQYF. In DNA form, the CDR3 reads TGTGCCAGCAGTACCGGGACTGTTTTGGGGCAGTACTTC.

Here the CDR3 DNA reads TGTGCCAGTAGTATAGGGGCCACTGAAGCTTTCTTT. Its translation is CASSIGATEAFF. J is TRBJ1-1 and V is TRBV19; D is uncertain. There are 12 residues in the CDR3. Germline CDR1 reads LNHDA; CDR2 reads SQIVND (reference sequence). V lost 1 base and J 4 bases, leaving 4 bases between the germline ends. Full variable domain (outside the CDR3, taken from reference TRBV19 and TRBJ1-1): DGGITQSPKYLFRKEGQNVTLSCEQNLNHDAMYWYRQDPGQGLRLIYYSQIVNDFQKGDIAEGYSVSREKKESFPLTVTSAQKNPTAFYLCASSIGATEAFFGQGTRLTVV.

CDR3 sequence: CATSREPRGAETQYF. In DNA form, the CDR3 reads TGTGCCACCAGCAGGGAGCCGAGGGGGGCTGAGACCCAGTACTTC. The rearrangement links TRBV15 to TRBJ2-5; D might be TRBD1 or TRBD2, each matching 6 bases. V gave up 3 bases and J gave up 5 bases, with 16 bases separating them. The germline CDR1 and CDR2 sequences are LNHNV and YYDKDF (reference sequence). The CDR3 contains 15 residues.

V is TRBV4-1 and J is TRBJ1-2; the D is unclear. CDR1 MGHRA and CDR2 YSYEKL come from the germline V gene. CDR3 length: 12 amino acids. V was clipped by 5 bases and J by 6 bases, with 10 bases between them. CDR3: CASSRERDGYTF. The CDR3 DNA reads TGCGCCAGCAGCAGAGAGAGGGATGGCTACACCTTC.

V usage is TRBV19 and J usage is TRBJ1-1, with D tentatively TRBD1 (6 bases). Trimming removed 9 bases from V and 1 base from J, with 21 bases in between. CDR1 LNHDA and CDR2 SQIVND come from the germline V gene (reference sequence). This CDR3 region has 16 residues. The CDR3 spells CASMETGRVSNTEAFF. CDR3 nucleotide sequence: TGTGCCAGCATGGAGACAGGACGGGTCTCGAACACTGAAGCTTTCTTT.

V and J are TRBV29-1 and TRBJ2-5, with D hard to call. V was trimmed by 7 bases and J by 5 bases, leaving 23 bases between them. The CDR3 loop spans 15 amino acids. CDR1 SQVTM and CDR2 ANQGSEA come from the germline V gene. The CDR3 nucleotides are TGCAGCGCTACCACCTACGACACGCTTAAGGAGACCCAGTACTTC. This encodes CSATTYDTLKETQYF.

The chain employs TRBV20-1 and TRBJ2-5, with a tentative D call TRBD2 (5 bases). The V gene's germline CDR1 is DFQATT and CDR2 SNEGSKA (reference sequence). This CDR3 contains 11 residues. The ends were cut back, 7 bases at V and 4 bases at J, with 10 bases in the middle. CDR3 DNA sequence: TGCAGTGGAATCGCGGGAGAGACCCAGTACTTC. Encoded protein: CSGIAGETQYF.

V gene TRBV19 combines with J gene TRBJ1-1; a possible D gene is TRBD1 (6 bases). This CDR3 comprises 17 residues. The germline gives CDR1 LNHDA, CDR2 SQIVND (reference sequence). Deletions cut 4 bases from V and 0 bases from J, with 18 bases between. This CDR3 reads CASSTLWTADLNTEAFF. The CDR3 region has the DNA TGTGCCAGTAGTACCCTTTGGACAGCTGACCTGAACACTGAAGCTTTCTTT.

This clone came up a few times. The chain carries TRBV7-2 and TRBJ2-5; no firm D call. V was cut by 1 base and J by 3 bases, with 9 bases left in between. The CDR3 totals 14 residues. Germline lookup yields CDR1 SGHTA and CDR2 FQGNSA. The CDR3 region is CASSLVGSKETQYF. CDR3 sequence (DNA): TGTGCCAGCAGCTTAGTTGGATCCAAAGAGACCCAGTACTTC. The entire variable domain, with the rest obtained from reference TRBV7-2 and TRBJ2-5, is as follows: GAGVSQSPSNKVTEKGKDVELRCDPISGHTALYWYRQSLGQGLEFLIYFQGNSAPDKSGLPSDRFSAERTGGSVSTLTIQRTQQEDSAVYLCASSLVGSKETQYFGPGTRLLVL.

The J gene is TRBJ2-1, the V gene TRBV27, with a possible D match to TRBD1 (5 bases). The germline V gene has CDR1 MNHEY and CDR2 SMNVEV (reference sequence). V was cut by 3 bases and J by 4 bases, with 13 bases left in between. The CDR3 sequence is 15 residues long. The CDR3 reads CASSFGQGYYNEQFF. CDR3 DNA sequence: TGTGCCAGCAGTTTCGGGCAGGGATATTACAATGAGCAGTTCTTC.

This chain joins TRBV13 and TRBJ2-2, with a possible D match to TRBD1 (8 bases). The CDR3 runs to 15 residues. Trimming shortened V by 4 bases and J by 6 bases, and 15 bases separated the two germline ends. Germline lookup yields CDR1 PRHDT and CDR2 FYEKMQ (reference sequence). The CDR3 DNA reads TGTGCCAGCAGCTGGAACAGGGGGGGTGCCGGGGAGCTGTTTTTT. This sequence encodes CASSWNRGGAGELFF.

The V gene is TRBV27, the J gene TRBJ2-5; 7 positions match TRBD2. This CDR3 spans 14 amino acids. The trim removed 7 bases at V and 11 bases at J, leaving 16 bases unmatched. Germline-derived CDR1 and CDR2 are MNHEY and SMNVEV (reference sequence). DNA for the CDR3: TGTGCCAGCACCTATTGGGCGGGAGCTAGAGAGCAGTACTTC. Its protein is CASTYWAGAREQYF.

The V gene is TRBV28, the J gene TRBJ2-7; TRBD2 matches at 11 bases. The CDR3 extends over 16 amino acids. From germline, CDR1 is MDHEN and CDR2 SYDVKM. J was trimmed by 3 bases and V by 5 bases; bases with no gene match: 9. DNA of the CDR3: TGTGCCAGCAGTAAGGGACTAGCGGAGCCAGACTACGAGCAGTACTTC. Protein sequence: CASSKGLAEPDYEQYF. Using reference TRBV28 and TRBJ2-7 for the parts outside the CDR3, the full variable domain is DVKVTQSSRYLVKRTGEKVFLECVQDMDHENMFWYRQDPGLGLRLIYFSYDVKMKEKGDIPEGYSVSREKKERFSLILESASTNQTSMYLCASSKGLAEPDYEQYFGPGTRLTVT.

V and J are TRBV28 and TRBJ2-1; 12 nucleotides align to TRBD2. V lost 5 bases, J lost 9 bases, and 8 bases stayed unmatched. CDR1 MDHEN and CDR2 SYDVKM come from the germline V gene. This CDR3 has 15 amino acids. CDR3 residues: CASSRASGRAAEQFF. CDR3 nucleotides: TGTGCCAGCAGTAGGGCTAGCGGGAGGGCCGCTGAGCAGTTCTTC.

The chain combines TRBV29-1 with TRBJ2-5; 7 bases are shared with TRBD2. V was clipped by 0 bases and J by 2 bases; unmatched bases: 6. This CDR3 contains 15 residues. Looked up from germline, CDR1 is SQVTM and CDR2 is ANQGSEA. The DNA for the CDR3 is TGCAGCGTTGAAGAATCAGCGGGAAGACAAGAGACCCAGTACTTC. Protein: CSVEESAGRQETQYF.

V and J are TRBV4-1 and TRBJ2-7; 8 bases line up with TRBD2. From germline, CDR1 is MGHRA and CDR2 YSYEKL. This CDR3 spans 13 amino acids. V gave up 5 bases and J gave up 3 bases; unmatched junction bases: 3. The CDR3 is CASSVLADYEQYF. The DNA for the CDR3 is TGCGCCAGCAGCGTACTAGCGGACTACGAGCAGTACTTC.

V gene TRBV27 combines with J gene TRBJ2-7; TRBD1 might be the D (6 bases). CDR3 length: 12 amino acids. V was pared by 4 bases and J by 4 bases, with 8 bases between. Germline V CDR1 and CDR2: MNHEY, SMNVEV (reference sequence). This CDR3 is CASSSTGYEQYF. For the CDR3, the DNA is TGTGCCAGCAGTTCCACAGGGTACGAGCAGTACTTC.

The chain is built from TRBV9 and TRBJ1-1; D call uncertain. Germline V gene lookup returns CDR1 SGDLS and CDR2 YYNGEE. The CDR3 is 13 residues long. Trimming stripped 0 bases from V and 2 bases from J, with 5 bases between. Here the CDR3 DNA reads TGTGCCAGCAGCGTAGGGGATAACACTGAAGCTTTCTTT. It translates to CASSVGDNTEAFF.

The sample holds a few counts of this clone. The chain combines TRBV11-2 with TRBJ1-2; a weak D match, TRBD1 (6 bases). The CDR3 is made up of 15 amino acids. CDR1 and CDR2 from the germline V gene are SGHAT and FQNNGV. V lost 5 bases and J lost 4, with 17 bases in between. CDR3 protein: CASSPSGGPGYGYTF. CDR3 in DNA: TGTGCCAGCAGCCCTAGCGGGGGGCCGGGCTATGGCTACACCTTC.

This rearrangement joins TRBV28 to TRBJ2-7, with 9 positions matching TRBD1. Germline V lookup: CDR1 MDHEN, CDR2 SYDVKM. The length of the CDR3 is 14 residues. The V segment lost 7 bases and the J segment 6 bases; nucleotides outside the gene matches: 10. As DNA, the CDR3 is TGTGCCAGCAATCCGACGGGACAGGGTGGCGAGCAGTACTTC. This codes for CASNPTGQGGEQYF. Full variable domain (missing parts from reference TRBV28 and TRBJ2-7): DVKVTQSSRYLVKRTGEKVFLECVQDMDHENMFWYRQDPGLGLRLIYFSYDVKMKEKGDIPEGYSVSREKKERFSLILESASTNQTSMYLCASNPTGQGGEQYFGPGTRLTVT.